The T cell receptor (beta chain) described here comes from a study of shared clonotypes between healthy human individuals. Study-level points and caveats: Sorted-subset samples were not fully sequenced, rarefaction indicated. Roughly 4.6% of naive CD4 clonotypes were common to a few donors. An anticipated effect of sequencing depth on clonotype sharing among donors was recognized.

Assay: immunoSEQ multiplex PCR; the TCRdb copy retains only in-frame clones and omits some. The sample gives 600,000 to 750,000 clones, around 72% of which show up once; under 2% is in the top ten. Details on this clone: The antigen is unknown.

Naive CD4+ cells were CD45RA-selected; the remaining cells were memory. Germline V gene sequence: CDR1 MNHEY, CDR2 SMNVEV (reference sequence). The CDR3 runs 14 residues. V was clipped by 5 bases and J by 2 bases, with 12 bases between them. The TCR sequence derives from a young woman in good health. The V and J genes are TRBV27 and TRBJ2-5, with D possibly being TRBD2 (5 bases). The material sequenced was memory CD4+ T cells sorted from blood. Subset meaning: CD45RA-negative fraction. Here the CDR3 reads CASSTYGGQETQYF. The DNA for the CDR3 is TGTGCCAGCAGTACCTACGGAGGACAAGAGACCCAGTACTTC.